The rows below give T cell receptor beta chains drawn from one sample of a study of cytomegalovirus exposure and HLA in healthy donors. Only in-frame clones appear in the TCRdb table, and some are missing; sequencing was by immunoSEQ multiplex PCR. The sample table includes some 150,000 clones. Material for sequencing was PBMCs. The source of these receptors is a woman aged 18-30 years in good health and CMV-seropositive. Each CDR3 is given with its conserved first and last residue. D genes are given only for firm matches.

d_gene	v_gene	j_gene	CDR3aa	CDR3nt
NA	TRBV18	TRBJ1-1	CASSPTFREGTEAFF	TGTGCCAGCTCACCAACCTTCAGGGAAGGAACTGAAGCTTTCTTT
NA	TRBV7-2	TRBJ2-5	CASSPSGLIQETQYF	TGTGCCAGCAGCCCTTCAGGGTTGATACAAGAGACCCAGTACTTC
NA	TRBV12-5	TRBJ2-1	CASGLSFIGDEQFF	TGTGCTAGTGGTTTAAGCTTTATAGGGGATGAGCAGTTCTTC
NA	TRBV6-1	TRBJ2-2	CASSESSTFTGELFF	TGTGCCAGCAGTGAAAGTAGCACGTTCACCGGGGAGCTGTTTTTT
NA	TRBV6-1	TRBJ1-1	CASSGRLMNTEAFF	TGTGCCAGCAGTGGGCGACTCATGAACACTGAAGCTTTCTTT
NA	TRBV11-3	TRBJ1-1	CASSLGGPRAFF	TGTGCCAGCAGCTTAGGAGGTCCTAGAGCTTTCTTT
NA	TRBV11-2	TRBJ2-3	CASSSSTDTQYF	TGTGCCAGCAGCTCTAGCACAGATACGCAGTATTTT
TRBD1	TRBV2	TRBJ2-7	CASSSGQVYEQYF	TGTGCCAGCAGCTCAGGACAGGTCTACGAGCAGTACTTC
NA	TRBV6-5	TRBJ2-1	CASSSIIYNEQFF	TGTGCCAGCAGTTCAATCATCTACAATGAGCAGTTCTTC
NA	TRBV9	TRBJ2-1	CASSARGFSSYNEQFF	TGTGCCAGCAGCGCTAGGGGGTTCAGCTCCTACAATGAGCAGTTCTTC
NA	TRBV5-6	TRBJ1-6	CASSSETGPISAPLHF	TGTGCCAGCAGCTCCGAAACAGGTCCTATCTCCGCACCCCTCCACTTT
NA	TRBV30	TRBJ2-1	CAWSGGSYNEQFF	TGTGCCTGGAGCGGGGGATCCTACAATGAGCAGTTCTTC
TRBD1	TRBV5-8	TRBJ1-4	CASSSMGTGDEKLFF	TGTGCCAGCAGCTCCATGGGGACAGGGGATGAAAAACTGTTTTTT
TRBD2	TRBV2	TRBJ2-7	CASIWGEGGWNEQYF	TGTGCCAGCATATGGGGGGAGGGAGGTTGGAACGAGCAGTACTTC
TRBD1	TRBV5-1	TRBJ2-2	CASNKNRDSNTGELFF	TGCGCCAGCAACAAAAACCGGGACAGTAACACCGGGGAGCTGTTTTTT
TRBD2	TRBV9	TRBJ2-2	CASTLAGGNTGELFF	TGTGCCAGCACCCTAGCGGGAGGGAACACCGGGGAGCTGTTTTTT
NA	TRBV5-1	TRBJ2-5	CASSLWPQKETQYF	TGCGCCAGCAGCTTGTGGCCGCAAAAAGAGACCCAGTACTTC
NA	TRBV9	TRBJ1-2	CASSPRTDNYGYTF	TGTGCCAGCAGCCCCAGGACAGACAACTATGGCTACACCTTC
TRBD2	TRBV9	TRBJ2-5	CASSRRLAGGQETQYF	TGTGCCAGCAGCAGACGACTAGCGGGGGGGCAAGAGACCCAGTACTTC
TRBD2	TRBV29-1	TRBJ2-4	CSVVALAGVTNIQYF	TGCAGCGTTGTAGCACTAGCGGGGGTTACAAACATTCAGTACTTC
NA	TRBV7-9	TRBJ1-1	CASSPVRQEGAFF	TGTGCCAGCAGCCCAGTCCGACAGGAAGGGGCTTTCTTT
NA	TRBV7-2	TRBJ1-3	CASSLGGTLSGNTIYF	TGTGCCAGCAGCTTAGGGGGGACTCTATCCGGAAACACCATATATTTT
NA	TRBV20-1	TRBJ2-4	CSGGAKNIQYF	TGCAGCGGAGGGGCCAAAAACATTCAGTACTTC
NA	TRBV6-5	TRBJ2-7	CASIERVSYEQYF	TGTGCCAGCATTGAGCGGGTCTCCTACGAGCAGTACTTC
NA	TRBV12-5	TRBJ1-1	CASGLMRLGRGNTEAFF	TGTGCTAGTGGTTTGATGCGTTTGGGGCGGGGGAACACTGAAGCTTTCTTT
NA	TRBV2	TRBJ1-2	CASNTGLGGYTF	TGTGCCAGCAATACAGGGTTAGGCGGCTACACCTTC
NA	TRBV6-1	TRBJ2-7	CASSDAGHSYEQYF	TGTGCCAGCAGTGACGCAGGTCATTCCTACGAGCAGTACTTC
NA	TRBV11-2	TRBJ2-3	CASSLDVKGTQYF	TGTGCCAGCAGCTTAGATGTGAAGGGGACGCAGTATTTT
NA	TRBV6-4	TRBJ2-1	CASSRGGVYNEQFF	TGTGCCAGCAGTCGTGGAGGTGTGTACAATGAGCAGTTCTTC
TRBD1	TRBV5-1	TRBJ2-7	CASSQDRASPPEQYF	TGCGCCAGCAGCCAAGACAGGGCGTCCCCCCCGGAGCAGTACTTC
TRBD2	TRBV7-9	TRBJ2-7	CASSLARASGKSEQYF	TGTGCCAGCAGCTTAGCGCGGGCTAGCGGGAAATCCGAGCAGTACTTC
TRBD2	TRBV5-1	TRBJ2-3	CASGGFSGGADTQYF	TGCGCCAGCGGTGGTTTTAGCGGGGGGGCAGATACGCAGTATTTT
TRBD1	TRBV7-8	TRBJ1-2	CASSLAQGDRGYTF	TGTGCCAGCAGCTTAGCGCAGGGGGACCGCGGCTACACCTTC
NA	TRBV6-1	TRBJ1-6	CASSEGRRAEDDNSPLHF	TGTGCCAGCAGTGAAGGTCGGAGGGCTGAGGATGATAATTCACCCCTCCACTTT
TRBD1	TRBV30	TRBJ1-2	CAWSSGQGLSYGYTF	TGTGCCTGGAGCTCGGGACAGGGGTTAAGCTATGGCTACACCTTC
NA	TRBV15	TRBJ2-2	CATSSGPVNTGELFF	TGTGCCACCAGCAGTGGGCCTGTCAACACCGGGGAGCTGTTTTTT
TRBD2	TRBV30	TRBJ2-3	CAWSVGAGADTQYF	TGTGCCTGGAGTGTAGGAGCGGGAGCAGATACGCAGTATTTT
NA	TRBV5-6	TRBJ1-5	CASSRSYDQPQHF	TGTGCCAGCAGCCGGTCGTACGATCAGCCCCAGCATTTT
TRBD2	TRBV13	TRBJ2-1	CASSMQAGAYNEQFF	TGTGCCAGCAGCATGCAAGCGGGAGCCTACAATGAGCAGTTCTTC
NA	TRBV11-2	TRBJ1-4	CASSPGFGPGVEKLFF	TGTGCCAGCAGCCCAGGATTCGGGCCGGGGGTTGAAAAACTGTTTTTT
NA	TRBV6-1	TRBJ2-5	CASRHQGSETQYF	TGTGCCAGCAGACACCAGGGGTCGGAGACCCAGTACTTC
TRBD2	TRBV9	TRBJ2-1	CASSVLAGTYNEQFF	TGTGCCAGCAGCGTATTAGCGGGCACATACAATGAGCAGTTCTTC
TRBD2	TRBV5-6	TRBJ2-5	CASSAGGGETQYF	TGTGCCAGCAGCGCTGGGGGGGGAGAGACCCAGTACTTC
NA	TRBV30	TRBJ1-5	CAWRLGTSSNQPQHF	TGTGCCTGGAGGTTAGGGACATCTAGCAATCAGCCCCAGCATTTT
TRBD1	TRBV7-9	TRBJ1-1	CASSPKGVGRGDTEAFF	TGTGCCAGCAGCCCTAAGGGTGTCGGCAGGGGGGACACTGAAGCTTTCTTT
NA	TRBV2	TRBJ1-2	CASSASQVNYGYTF	TGTGCCAGCAGTGCGTCCCAGGTCAACTATGGCTACACCTTC
NA	TRBV11-3	TRBJ2-1	CAPGGLYGSLNPYNEQFF	TGTGCCCCCGGGGGACTTTACGGTTCCCTTAATCCCTACAATGAGCAGTTCTTC
NA	TRBV18	TRBJ2-1	CASSPGLADEQFF	TGTGCCAGCTCACCCGGACTCGCTGATGAGCAGTTCTTC
NA	TRBV6-5	TRBJ2-2	CASRPGLGNTGELFF	TGTGCCAGCAGGCCGGGACTGGGGAACACCGGGGAGCTGTTTTTT
NA	TRBV4-2	TRBJ2-1	CASSQQTDYNEQFF	TGTGCCAGCAGCCAACAGACAGACTACAATGAGCAGTTCTTC
NA	TRBV4-2	TRBJ2-1	CASSPSGSGRNEQFF	TGTGCCAGCAGCCCCAGCGGAAGCGGGCGAAATGAGCAGTTCTTC
NA	TRBV6-5	TRBJ2-3	CASGRVAVTDTQYF	TGTGCCAGCGGCAGGGTAGCAGTCACAGATACGCAGTATTTT
TRBD1	TRBV11-2	TRBJ1-2	CASSLVGPSTGDDGYTF	TGTGCCAGCAGCTTGGTCGGACCGAGCACAGGGGACGATGGCTACACCTTC
NA	TRBV5-1	TRBJ2-5	CASSLRTLEGETQYF	TGCGCCAGCAGCTTGAGGACCCTAGAGGGAGAGACCCAGTACTTC
TRBD2	TRBV7-9	TRBJ2-3	CASRGLAGTDTQYF	TGTGCCAGCAGGGGACTAGCGGGAACAGATACGCAGTATTTT
TRBD1	TRBV5-1	TRBJ2-7	CASSFGQGDYEQYF	TGCGCCAGCAGCTTCGGACAGGGGGACTACGAGCAGTACTTC
NA	TRBV4-2	TRBJ1-1	CASSSRQSNTEAFF	TGTGCCAGCAGCTCGCGACAGTCGAACACTGAAGCTTTCTTT
NA	TRBV4-2	TRBJ2-7	CASSQVGEYSYEQYF	TGTGCCAGCAGCCAAGTCGGAGAGTACTCCTACGAGCAGTACTTC
TRBD2	TRBV27	TRBJ2-7	CASSLDTSGTYEQYF	TGTGCCAGCAGTTTAGATACTAGCGGGACCTACGAGCAGTACTTC
TRBD1	TRBV18	TRBJ2-5	CASSPLRGSIPTEETQYF	TGTGCCAGCTCACCACTCAGGGGGTCTATTCCTACGGAAGAGACCCAGTACTTC